The 3 T cell receptor beta chains reported below all come from one sample, sequenced in a study of blood T cell repertoires in COVID-19. Sequenced by immunoSEQ multiplex PCR; TCRdb stores in-frame clones only, minus some. The sample lists roughly 290,000 clones, around 89% occurring once. Sequencing was carried out using peripheral blood. The receptors here all came from a man between 25 and 39 years old with acute or convalescent COVID-19.

V is TRBV3-1 (or the pseudogene TRBV3-2) and J is TRBJ1-5; D ambiguous. Germline V gene sequence: CDR1 LGHDT, CDR2 YNNKEL (reference sequence). CDR3 size: 15 residues. V lost 4 bases, J lost 6 bases, and 16 bases lay in between. The CDR3 DNA reads as TGTGCCAGCAGCCTCAGACCGGGTCCGGGTCAGCCCCAGCATTTT. Translating it yields CASSLRPGPGQPQHF.

The J gene is TRBJ2-3, the V gene TRBV27; D is possibly TRBD2 (5 bases). The CDR3 totals 15 residues. Germline V CDR1 and CDR2: MNHEY, SMNVEV (reference sequence). The V end lost 7 bases, the J end lost 0 bases, and 14 bases lay between the germline ends. CDR3 amino acids: CASTAVGSSTDTQYF. The CDR3 DNA is TGTGCCAGCACCGCAGTGGGGAGTAGCACAGATACGCAGTATTTT.

The chain combines TRBV11-2 with TRBJ2-7, with TRBD1 matching over 10 bases. This CDR3 region has 14 residues. CDR1 is SGHAT, CDR2 FQNNGV, per germline. Trimming at V came to 3 bases and at J to 4 bases, leaving 3 bases not matched to a gene. The CDR3 sequence is CASSLGTGVYEQYF. CDR3 sequence (DNA): TGTGCCAGCAGCTTGGGGACAGGGGTGTACGAGCAGTACTTC.